The rows below give T cell receptor beta chains drawn from one sample of a study of somatic mutations in cytotoxic T cells in rheumatoid arthritis. Clones were sequenced by immunoSEQ multiplex PCR, and TCRdb holds only the in-frame ones, with some missing. The sample gives fewer than 20,000 clones, roughly 87% of which show up once; more than 7% is in the top ten. Input material: CD8+ T cells sorted from blood. The source of these receptors is an adult with rheumatoid arthritis. The conserved cysteine and the conserved F or W are not part of the CDR3 here. Fields, in order: V gene, J gene, CDR3 protein.

TRBV7-3	TRBJ2-3	ASSLPYLLAGGRDTQY
TRBV9	TRBJ2-1	ASSVEGLAGKLDSYNEQF
TRBV13	TRBJ2-1	ASSLMTAYNEQF
TRBV12-5	TRBJ2-7	ASGLSPTSHEQY
TRBV7-9	TRBJ2-1	ASSPGLAGLEGSYNEQF
TRBV11-2	TRBJ2-5	ASSLVGQGTTQY
TRBV7-7	TRBJ1-5	ASSPPPEIQPQH
TRBV5-1	TRBJ2-7	ASSLATGGKYEQY
TRBV5-1	TRBJ1-5	ASSLETGEAQPQH
TRBV5-6	TRBJ1-2	ASTPTIRDPANYGYT
TRBV5-4	TRBJ2-5	ASSLGQEETQY
TRBV11-2	TRBJ2-7	ASSFFGEGYEQY
TRBV9	TRBJ1-5	ASSPGGVLSNQPQH
TRBV30	TRBJ2-7	AWSGLYEQY
TRBV6-4	TRBJ2-1	ASSDSVDSYNEQF
TRBV7-9	TRBJ1-1	ASSTRDRRFGSF
TRBV13	TRBJ2-5	ASSLEASGREETQY
TRBV7-9	TRBJ2-1	ASRPASGSSYNEQF
TRBV4-1	TRBJ2-7	ASSQGQELWAYEQY
TRBV4-1	TRBJ2-3	ASSLRFGGLAGASTDTQY
TRBV18	TRBJ2-7	ASSLLDRNDEQY
TRBV10-3	TRBJ2-7	AISESWDEQY
TRBV7-7	TRBJ2-2	ASSLVGDITGELF